One sample yielded the 29 T cell receptor beta chains listed below, sequenced in a study of T cell changes during pregnancy in multiple sclerosis. Generated by immunoSEQ multiplex PCR, the TCRdb table keeps only in-frame clones and is missing some. The sample lists around 130,000 clones; about 96% were seen once. The sequencing here drew on peripheral blood, taken after pregnancy. All receptors derive from a female donor with multiple sclerosis, enrolled in a pregnancy study.

The rearrangement joins TRBV6-1 to TRBJ2-3, with a tentative D call TRBD1 (6 bases). Germline assignment: CDR1 MNHNS and CDR2 SASEGT. This CDR3 has 15 amino acids. V was trimmed by 5 bases and J by 0 bases, leaving 12 bases between them. CDR3: CASSSTGTSTDTQYF. The CDR3 DNA follows: TGTGCCAGCAGTAGTACAGGGACCAGCACAGATACGCAGTATTTT.

The V gene is TRBV6-6, the J gene TRBJ2-5, with a possible D match to TRBD1 (8 bases). Per the germline V gene, CDR1 is MNHNY and CDR2 is SVGAGI (reference sequence). There are 13 residues in the CDR3. Trimming pared 7 bases from V and 5 bases from J, leaving 14 bases between. The CDR3 protein is CASTNRGGETQYF. The CDR3 DNA follows: TGTGCCAGCACCAACAGGGGGGGGGAGACCCAGTACTTC.

V is TRBV2 and J is TRBJ2-3; 14 nucleotides agree with TRBD2. Trimming took 3 bases from V and 0 from J; bases not matched to a gene: 2. Germline V gene lookup returns CDR1 SNHLY and CDR2 FYNNEI. The CDR3 is 17 amino acids. CDR3 in amino acids: CASSDWTSGRSTDTQYF. CDR3 bases: TGTGCCAGCAGTGACTGGACTAGCGGGAGGAGCACAGATACGCAGTATTTT.

The CDR3 nucleotides are TGTGCCAGCAGCCCTGGTCCTAGCGGTAGCACAGATACGCAGTATTTT. It encodes CASSPGPSGSTDTQYF. The V and J genes are TRBV5-4 and TRBJ2-3; 7 bases agree with TRBD2. The CDR3 loop spans 16 amino acids. Germline CDR1 and CDR2: SGHNT and YYREEE (reference sequence). Trimming cost V 4 bases and J 0 bases; bases outside gene matches: 8.

The chain couples TRBV25-1 to TRBJ1-2, with D perhaps TRBD1 (5 bases). V lost 6 bases, J lost 0 bases, and 14 bases lay in between. There are 15 residues in the CDR3. Looked up from germline, CDR1 is MGHDK and CDR2 is SYGVNS. For the CDR3, the DNA is TGTGCCAGCAGCCTTGGGGGGAGAGCTAACTATGGCTACACCTTC. Its protein is CASSLGGRANYGYTF.

This chain links TRBV2 with TRBJ2-7, with D possibly TRBD2 on 5 matching bases. In germline, CDR1 is SNHLY, CDR2 FYNNEI. V dropped 4 bases and J dropped 3 bases, with 19 bases sitting between them. This CDR3 region has 16 residues. The CDR3 sequence is CASSGLLASWGYEQYF. As DNA, the CDR3 is TGTGCCAGCAGTGGATTGTTAGCGAGTTGGGGCTACGAGCAGTACTTC. The complete variable domain, with remaining parts taken from reference TRBV2 and TRBJ2-7, reads EPEVTQTPSHQVTQMGQEVILRCVPISNHLYFYWYRQILGQKVEFLVSFYNNEISEKSEIFDDQFSVERPDGSNFTLKIRSTKLEDSAMYFCASSGLLASWGYEQYFGPGTRLTVT.

This sequence joins TRBV5-3 and TRBJ2-7; 9 positions match TRBD1. TRBV5-3 is marked as an open reading frame, function uncertain. The CDR3 consists of 20 residues. V gave up 5 bases and J gave up 2 bases; unmatched junction bases: 23. The CDR3: CARRRTGAAVPPGLPYEQYF. DNA for the CDR3: TGTGCCAGAAGACGGACAGGGGCCGCAGTGCCTCCGGGACTGCCCTACGAGCAGTACTTC.

V is TRBV6-9 and J is TRBJ1-2, with 12 bases aligning to TRBD1. V lost 2 bases and J lost 3; bases outside the gene matches: 7. CDR3 size: 17 residues. The germline gives CDR1 MNHGY, CDR2 SVAAGI. The CDR3 protein is CASSYTGGQGADYGYTF. The DNA for the CDR3 is TGTGCCAGCAGTTATACGGGGGGACAGGGGGCCGACTATGGCTACACCTTC.

J is TRBJ2-1 and V is TRBV11-2; TRBD1 aligns across 7 bases. V lost 4 bases, J lost 4 bases, and 7 bases stayed unmatched. The CDR3 runs 15 residues. The germline V gene has CDR1 SGHAT and CDR2 FQNNGV. CDR3 coding DNA: TGTGCCAGCAGCTCAGCGAGGGGGCGTTACAATGAGCAGTTCTTC. Translated: CASSSARGRYNEQFF.

The chain links TRBV19 to TRBJ2-3; 7 bases map to TRBD1. Germline V gives CDR1 LNHDA, CDR2 SQIVND (reference sequence). The V segment lost 9 bases and the J segment 4 bases; nucleotides outside the gene matches: 7. The CDR3 consists of 13 residues. The CDR3 reads CASATGRADTQYF. The CDR3 nucleotides are TGTGCCAGCGCGACAGGGCGCGCAGATACGCAGTATTTT.

V gene TRBV7-9 combines with J gene TRBJ1-1; perhaps TRBD1 as D (5 bases). Germline lookup yields CDR1 SEHNR and CDR2 FQNEAQ (reference sequence). CDR3 size: 11 residues. Trimming cost V 4 bases and J 11 bases, with 11 bases left between them. The CDR3 sequence is CASSSGVGAFF. The CDR3 region has the DNA TGTGCCAGCAGCTCGGGGGTCGGGGCTTTCTTT.

The chain recombines TRBV27 with TRBJ2-1, with 7 bases fitting TRBD1. Germline trimming cut 8 bases from V and 3 bases from J; bases unmatched to any gene: 10. CDR1 and CDR2 (germline): MNHEY, SMNVEV (reference sequence). This CDR3 contains 15 residues. The CDR3 DNA sequence: TGTGCCAGCTTAAAAATCGGACAGGTCTACAATGAGCAGTTCTTC. This translates into CASLKIGQVYNEQFF.

The DNA of the CDR3 is TGTGCCAGCAGCTTGGGGGGCTCCGGGGCCAACGTCCTGACTTTC. This gives the protein CASSLGGSGANVLTF. The V call is TRBV5-4, the J call TRBJ2-6, with D tentatively TRBD1 (5 bases). The germline V gene has CDR1 SGHNT and CDR2 YYREEE (reference sequence). The CDR3 totals 15 residues. Trimming removed 0 bases at V and 4 bases at J, with 8 bases between.

The count of this clone is one. The rearrangement links TRBV10-2 to TRBJ2-1; D remains unclear. The CDR3 extends over 13 amino acids. Germline CDR1 is WSHSY and CDR2 is SAAADI. Trimming removed 7 bases from V and 0 bases from J, with 7 bases in between. The CDR3 here is CASTSSSYNEQFF. CDR3 DNA sequence: TGCGCCAGCACTTCGAGCTCCTACAATGAGCAGTTCTTC.

V is TRBV5-1 and J is TRBJ2-2, with TRBD1 matching 10 bases. Losses at the gene ends were 4 bases for V and 7 bases for J; bases not matched to a gene: 10. The CDR3 has 16 residues. Germline V gene data show CDR1 as SGHRS and CDR2 as YFSETQ. The CDR3 loop reads CASSPGQGGRDGELFF. CDR3 coding DNA: TGCGCCAGCAGCCCCGGACAGGGGGGAAGGGACGGGGAGCTGTTTTTT.

The chain carries TRBV5-1 and TRBJ2-3, with 9 bases aligning to TRBD2. Germline V gene data show CDR1 as SGHRS and CDR2 as YFSETQ. The ends lost 4 bases at V and 5 bases at J; junction bases unmatched: 23. This CDR3 spans 20 amino acids. DNA of the CDR3: TGCGCCAGCAGCCCATGGGGAGGGACTAGCTCCACTCTGAAGGGAGATACGCAGTATTTT. It specifies CASSPWGGTSSTLKGDTQYF.

The chain is built from TRBV6-5 and TRBJ2-2; a possible D gene is TRBD1 (6 bases). The length of the CDR3 is 14 residues. Trimming stripped 7 bases from V and 2 bases from J, with 11 bases between. The germline CDR1 and CDR2 sequences are MNHEY and SVGAGI. CDR3 coding DNA: TGTGCCAGCACGGACAGAGGAAACACCGGGGAGCTGTTTTTT. It codes for CASTDRGNTGELFF.

The J gene is TRBJ2-7, the V gene TRBV5-6; D is possibly TRBD1 (7 bases). CDR3 length: 15 amino acids. Germline V lookup: CDR1 SGHDT, CDR2 YYEEEE. Trimming left V 2 bases short and J 3 bases short, with 15 bases between. DNA for the CDR3: TGTGCCAGCAGCTTATGGGGAGGACAGGTCTACGAGCAGTACTTC. Amino acids: CASSLWGGQVYEQYF.

The chain recombines TRBV30 with TRBJ1-2; D is ambiguous. The germline CDR1 and CDR2 sequences are GTSNPN and SVGIG (reference sequence). V shed 4 bases and J shed 7 bases, with 22 bases lying between them. The CDR3 runs to 15 residues. The CDR3 sequence is CAWNRREAEVRGYTF. The CDR3 DNA sequence: TGTGCCTGGAACCGAAGGGAGGCTGAGGTTCGTGGCTACACCTTC.

This clone has a single count. CDR3 in amino acids: CASSFDSTDTQYF. The CDR3 DNA sequence: TGCGCCAGCAGCTTTGACTCCACAGATACGCAGTATTTT. V gene TRBV5-1 combines with J gene TRBJ2-3; unclear D gene. Germline V gene lookup returns CDR1 SGHRS and CDR2 YFSETQ. Trimming shortened V by 2 bases and J by 2 bases, and 6 bases separated the two germline ends. The CDR3 is 13 residues long.

V usage is TRBV27 and J usage is TRBJ2-6, with TRBD1 identical over 9 bases. CDR1 is MNHEY and CDR2 is SMNVEV in the germline V gene (reference sequence). Trimming removed 4 bases from V and 8 bases from J; junction bases left unmatched: 9. The CDR3 has 16 amino acids. CDR3 residues: CASSSTPGQGPNVLTF. In DNA, the CDR3 is TGTGCCAGCAGTTCCACTCCGGGACAGGGACCCAACGTCCTGACTTTC. The whole variable domain, remainder taken from reference TRBV27 and TRBJ2-6, is EAQVTQNPRYLITVTGKKLTVTCSQNMNHEYMSWYRQDPGLGLRQIYYSMNVEVTDKGDVPEGYKVSRKEKRNFPLILESPSPNQTSLYFCASSSTPGQGPNVLTFGAGSRLTVL.

The chain couples TRBV4-2 to TRBJ2-7; D is uncertain. Trimming removed 0 bases at V and 3 bases at J, with 12 bases between. Per germline, CDR1 LGHNA and CDR2 YNFKEQ. CDR3 length equals 15 residues. Here the CDR3 DNA reads TGTGCCAGCAGCCAAGATCTTATTAGCCTCTACGAGCAGTACTTC. It is translated as CASSQDLISLYEQYF.

This clone was picked up one time. The junction does not match germline at one end; this may be a read error. The CDR3 loop reads CASSLGASGVETQYF. In nucleotides, the CDR3 is TGTGCTAGCAGCTTAGGTGCATCAGGGGTCGAGACCCAGTACTTC. The rearrangement joins TRBV7-7 to TRBJ2-5, with a tentative D call TRBD1 (6 bases). The CDR3 consists of 15 residues. Germline-derived CDR1 and CDR2 are SSHAT and FNYEAQ (reference sequence). Using reference TRBV7-7 and TRBJ2-5 for the parts outside the CDR3, the full variable domain is GAGVSQSPRYKVTKRGQDVTLRCDPISSHATLYWYQQALGQGPEFLTYFNYEAQPDKSGLPSDRFSAERPEGSISTLTIQRTEQRDSAMYRCASSLGASGVETQYFGPGTRLLVL.

V and J are TRBV19 and TRBJ2-1; possible D gene TRBD1, 6 bases. Germline V gene sequence: CDR1 LNHDA, CDR2 SQIVND (reference sequence). The CDR3 contains 16 residues. V was pared by 5 bases and J by 8 bases, with 22 bases between. The DNA for the CDR3 is TGTGCCAGTAGTCGTAAGGGGGACGTGACTCTACATGAGCAGTTCTTC. Amino acids: CASSRKGDVTLHEQFF.

The rearrangement uses TRBV5-1 and TRBJ2-7, with no clear D. CDR3 length: 13 residues. Between the trimmed V and J ends, which lost 5 bases and 1 base, there was a span of 10 bases. Germline V gene lookup returns CDR1 SGHRS and CDR2 YFSETQ. CDR3 nucleotides: TGCGCCAGCAGTTTCACAGAATCCTACGAGCAGTACTTC. Its translation: CASSFTESYEQYF.

The gene calls are TRBV7-9 and TRBJ2-1; 10 nucleotides agree with TRBD1. The CDR3 is 15 residues long. The trim removed 5 bases at V and 8 bases at J, leaving 9 bases unmatched. CDR1 and CDR2 (germline): SEHNR, FQNEAQ (reference sequence). In DNA, the CDR3 is TGTGCCAGCAGCCCGGGACAGGGGATTTTGGATGAGCAGTTCTTC. Encoded protein: CASSPGQGILDEQFF.

The rearrangement joins TRBV19 to TRBJ2-3; D might be TRBD2 (5 bases). CDR1 and CDR2 (germline): LNHDA, SQIVND (reference sequence). This CDR3 spans 16 amino acids. V was trimmed by 2 bases and J by 0 bases, leaving 12 bases between them. The CDR3 spells CASSITSGPSTDTQYF. As DNA, the CDR3 is TGTGCCAGTAGTATAACCAGCGGTCCCAGCACAGATACGCAGTATTTT.

The chain links TRBV18 to TRBJ1-1, with D possibly being TRBD1 (5 bases). The CDR3 is 14 amino acids. V lost 4 bases and J lost 7, with 16 bases in between. The germline gives CDR1 KGHSH, CDR2 LQKENI. CDR3 in DNA: TGTGCCAGCTCACTCCAGGGAGGGGCCGGTGAAGCTTTCTTT. Translation gives CASSLQGGAGEAFF.

The rearrangement links TRBV4-2 to TRBJ2-7; 7 bases are shared with TRBD1. J gave up 0 bases and V 4 bases, and 9 bases lay outside the gene matches. CDR3 length: 16 residues. The germline CDR1 and CDR2 sequences are LGHNA and YNFKEQ. The CDR3 reads CASSRETGISSYEQYF. The CDR3 nucleotides are TGTGCCAGCAGCCGGGAGACAGGGATAAGCTCCTACGAGCAGTACTTC.